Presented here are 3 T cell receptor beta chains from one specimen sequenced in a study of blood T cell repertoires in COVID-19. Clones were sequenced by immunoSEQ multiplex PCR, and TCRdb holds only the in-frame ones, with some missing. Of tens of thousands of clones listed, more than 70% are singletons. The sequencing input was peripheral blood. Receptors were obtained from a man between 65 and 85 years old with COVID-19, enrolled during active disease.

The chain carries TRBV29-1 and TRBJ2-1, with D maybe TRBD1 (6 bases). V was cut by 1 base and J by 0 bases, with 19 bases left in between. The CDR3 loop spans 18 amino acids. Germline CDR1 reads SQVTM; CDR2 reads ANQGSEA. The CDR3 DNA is TGCAGCGTTGAAGGGTTCCGGGGACAAAGGATCTCCTACAATGAGCAGTTCTTC. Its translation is CSVEGFRGQRISYNEQFF.

The CDR3 spells CASSQGTGRGDEQFF. The CDR3 DNA sequence: TGCGCCAGCAGCCAGGGGACAGGGAGGGGAGATGAGCAGTTCTTC. The V call is TRBV4-3, the J call TRBJ2-1, with 9 bases aligning to TRBD1. After removal of 3 bases from V and 8 bases from J, the junction contained 8 bases not matched to a gene. The CDR3 is 15 residues long. Germline CDR1 and CDR2: LGHNA and YSLEER.

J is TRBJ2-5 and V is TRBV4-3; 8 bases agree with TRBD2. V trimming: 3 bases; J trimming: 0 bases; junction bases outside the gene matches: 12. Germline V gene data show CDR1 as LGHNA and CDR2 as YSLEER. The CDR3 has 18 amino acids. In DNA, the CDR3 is TGCGCCAGCAGCCAGGGGCGAACTAGCGGAGATTACCAAGAGACCCAGTACTTC. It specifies CASSQGRTSGDYQETQYF.